Sequencing of this T cell receptor beta chain was carried out in a study of OX40 agonist ivuxolimab in advanced cancers. Per germline, CDR1 SGHTA and CDR2 FQGTGA. The CDR3 length is 14 residues. With 0 bases clipped from V and 5 bases from J, the junction kept 4 bases outside the gene matches. Autoimmune disease history or systemic immunosuppression barred patients. The protocol was immunoSEQ multiplex PCR, while the TCRdb copy is restricted to in-frame clones and leaves out a portion. The data hold about 94,000 clones, with 94% observed a single time. V is TRBV7-3 and J is TRBJ2-7, with TRBD2 matching over 7 bases. Specimen: CD4+ or CD8+ T cells sorted from blood, collected in a trial of the OX40 agonist ivuxolimab. The sequence derives from an adult with an advanced solid tumor such as melanoma, head and neck, liver or kidney cancer. CDR3 sequence reads: CASSLTAGVNEQYF. In nucleotides, the CDR3 is TGTGCCAGCAGCTTAACGGCGGGAGTCAACGAGCAGTACTTC.